The 9 T cell receptor beta chains below come from one sample, sequenced in a study of patients and donors after allogeneic stem cell transplantation. TCRdb processed the RT-PCR reads anew with MiXCR; each CDR3 protein has one entry. The sample carries about a million distinct CDR3 sequences, around 17% recorded once. Sequences were obtained from blood, either unsorted or a sorted T cell fraction (not recorded which). The receptors were gathered from a human donor who was either an allogeneic HSCT recipient or a stem cell or donor lymphocyte infusion donor (not recorded which). It is not recorded whose cells these are; they may come from a transplant donor.

This chain uses TRBV5-1 with TRBJ2-2; D ambiguous. Germline-derived CDR1 and CDR2 are SGHRS and YFSETQ. Trimming took 4 bases from V and 4 from J, leaving 11 bases between them. This CDR3 is built from 14 residues. CDR3 loop: CASSPDPGTGELFF. In DNA, the CDR3 is TGCGCCAGCAGCCCGGACCCGGGCACCGGGGAGCTGTTTTTT.

This chain connects TRBV6-1 to TRBJ1-1; 10 nucleotides match TRBD1. Germline V gene sequence: CDR1 MNHNS, CDR2 SASEGT. This CDR3 has 13 residues. V was pared by 11 bases and J by 9 bases, with 12 bases of the junction left unmatched. CDR3 nucleotides: TGTGCCTCGGGGGGGACAGGGGATTATAAAGCTTTCTTT. This translates into CASGGTGDYKAFF.

This clonotype was picked up a small number of times. The chain links TRBV5-1 to TRBJ2-2; D is ambiguous. CDR1 and CDR2 from the germline V gene are SGHRS and YFSETQ. V lost 0 bases, J lost 9 bases, and 9 bases lay in between. The CDR3 covers 13 residues. The CDR3 region has the DNA TGCGCCAGCAGCTTGGAATCGGCCCGGGAGCTGTTTTTT. Translated, it gives CASSLESARELFF.

The CDR3 loop is CASALLGGDYGYTF. The CDR3 nucleotides read TGTGCCAGCGCACTTTTGGGGGGCGACTATGGCTACACCTTC. This sequence joins TRBV6-1 and TRBJ1-2; D possibly corresponds to TRBD1 (6 bases). The CDR3 runs to 14 residues. V shed 8 bases and J shed 3 bases, with 16 bases lying between them. CDR1 and CDR2 (germline): MNHNS, SASEGT.

This clonotype was recorded at least ten times. V is TRBV6-2 or TRBV6-3 and J is TRBJ2-2, with 7 bases aligning to TRBD1. This CDR3 has 15 residues. Per the germline V gene, CDR1 is MNHEY and CDR2 is SVGEGT. The V gene end was trimmed by 5 bases and the J gene end by 4 bases; junction bases not matched to a gene: 7. CDR3 sequence (DNA): TGTGCCAGCAGTCTCGGGCCAGGGGGCACCGGGGAGCTGTTTTTT. Its translation: CASSLGPGGTGELFF.

This chain connects TRBV29-1 to TRBJ1-4, with D hard to call. CDR3 size: 11 residues. The germline V gene has CDR1 SQVTM and CDR2 ANQGSEA. Trimming removed 1 base at V and 8 bases at J, with 5 bases between. CDR3 sequence (DNA): TGCAGCGTTGAAGTGGGGGAAAAACTGTTTTTT. This codes for CSVEVGEKLFF.

The chain has TRBV6-5 and TRBJ1-5; no definite D call. The germline V gene has CDR1 MNHEY and CDR2 SVGAGI. This CDR3 is 15 amino acids long. Trimming removed 0 bases from V and 3 bases from J, with 9 bases in between. DNA for the CDR3: TGTGCCAGCAGTTACTCACCACTGTTCAATCAGCCCCAGCATTTT. Residues: CASSYSPLFNQPQHF.

The chain carries TRBV5-5 and TRBJ2-1; D may be TRBD2 (6 bases). V lost 0 bases, J lost 2 bases, and 15 bases lay in between. Germline CDR1 and CDR2: SGHKS and YYEKEE (reference sequence). This CDR3 contains 17 residues. CDR3: CASSLGFGGGTYNEQFF. CDR3 nucleotides: TGTGCCAGCAGCTTGGGTTTTGGGGGAGGAACCTACAATGAGCAGTTCTTC.

Points on this clonotype: A much more abundant neighbour one base away suggests this may be a read error. This chain connects TRBV12-3 or TRBV12-4 to TRBJ1-2, with D possibly TRBD1 on 6 matching bases. V was trimmed by 7 bases and J by 5 bases, leaving 26 bases between them. The CDR3 has 17 residues. Written as DNA, the CDR3 is TGTGCCAGCAATTCAGGGGTCGGCCACACAAAGAAATATGGCTACACCTTC. Translated, it gives CASNSGVGHTKKYGYTF.